Listed below are T cell receptor beta chains from one sample, sequenced in a study of cytomegalovirus exposure and HLA in healthy donors. Repertoires were generated with immunoSEQ multiplex PCR, while TCRdb's copy carries only in-frame clones and drops some. Of around 150,000 clones listed, 65% to 70% are singletons. The source material was PBMCs. These receptors originate from a man aged 25 to 40 in good health and CMV-seropositive. Both conserved end residues are part of each CDR3. A D gene is named only where the DNA matches it firmly. Expanded clones get a size class; other rows say once, few or many, or leave the size out.

D gene: -; V gene: TRBV30; clone size: -; J gene: TRBJ1-2; CDR3 protein: CAWRPAGASGYGYTF; CDR3 DNA: TGTGCCTGGAGACCCGCGGGGGCATCGGGCTATGGCTACACCTTC
D gene: -; V gene: TRBV2; clone size: -; J gene: TRBJ1-5; CDR3 protein: CASKEGRNQPQHF; CDR3 DNA: TGTGCCAGCAAGGAGGGAAGGAATCAGCCCCAGCATTTT
D gene: TRBD1; V gene: TRBV7-3; clone size: -; J gene: TRBJ1-2; CDR3 protein: CASSPGQGNGYTF; CDR3 DNA: TGTGCCAGCAGCCCCGGACAGGGGAATGGCTACACCTTC
D gene: TRBD1; V gene: TRBV6-5; clone size: -; J gene: TRBJ1-2; CDR3 protein: CASRPPGGWGYTF; CDR3 DNA: TGTGCCAGCAGACCTCCAGGGGGCTGGGGCTACACCTTC
D gene: TRBD1; V gene: TRBV29-1; clone size: -; J gene: TRBJ2-7; CDR3 protein: CSARTGGTYEQYF; CDR3 DNA: TGCAGCGCAAGGACAGGGGGTACCTACGAGCAGTACTTC
D gene: TRBD1; V gene: TRBV10-3; clone size: -; J gene: TRBJ2-5; CDR3 protein: CAISDYRGQTPPGPKETQYF; CDR3 DNA: TGTGCCATCAGTGACTACAGGGGGCAGACCCCCCCAGGGCCCAAAGAGACCCAGTACTTC
D gene: -; V gene: TRBV10-3; clone size: -; J gene: TRBJ1-1; CDR3 protein: CAISLSRGMNTEAFF; CDR3 DNA: TGTGCCATCAGTCTCTCCCGGGGTATGAACACTGAAGCTTTCTTT
D gene: TRBD1; V gene: TRBV30; clone size: -; J gene: TRBJ2-5; CDR3 protein: CAWSTGQGVRETQYF; CDR3 DNA: TGTGCCTGGAGTACGGGACAGGGGGTTCGAGAGACCCAATACTTC
D gene: TRBD2; V gene: TRBV5-1; clone size: -; J gene: TRBJ2-1; CDR3 protein: CASSPVSGRRDEQFF; CDR3 DNA: TGCGCCAGCAGCCCCGTGAGCGGGAGGAGGGATGAGCAGTTCTTC
D gene: TRBD1; V gene: TRBV30; clone size: -; J gene: TRBJ1-5; CDR3 protein: CAWSLVGQGLNQPQHF; CDR3 DNA: TGTGCCTGGAGTTTAGTAGGACAGGGGCTCAATCAGCCCCAGCATTTT
D gene: -; V gene: TRBV7-3; clone size: -; J gene: TRBJ1-1; CDR3 protein: CASGVGHTSNTEALF; CDR3 DNA: TGTGCCTCGGGGGTCGGCCACACCTCGAACACTGAAGCTCTCTTT
D gene: -; V gene: TRBV5-1; clone size: -; J gene: TRBJ2-7; CDR3 protein: CASSLASDSYEQYF; CDR3 DNA: TGCGCCAGCAGCTTGGCGAGTGACAGTTACGAGCAGTACTTC
D gene: -; V gene: TRBV27; clone size: -; J gene: TRBJ2-7; CDR3 protein: CASSLRGLLCEQYF; CDR3 DNA: TGTGCCAGCAGTCTGAGGGGACTTTTATGCGAGCAGTACTTC
D gene: -; V gene: TRBV7-6; clone size: -; J gene: TRBJ1-4; CDR3 protein: CASSLVGSYGNEKLFF; CDR3 DNA: TGTGCCAGCAGCTTAGTCGGGAGTTACGGGAATGAAAAACTGTTTTTT
D gene: -; V gene: TRBV2; clone size: -; J gene: TRBJ2-1; CDR3 protein: CASKREYDEQFF; CDR3 DNA: TGTGCCAGCAAACGGGAATATGATGAGCAGTTCTTC
D gene: TRBD2; V gene: TRBV5-4; clone size: -; J gene: TRBJ2-1; CDR3 protein: CASSLLGTISLLQKMTEQFF; CDR3 DNA: TGTGCCAGCAGCTTACTCGGGACTATATCTCTCCTACAAAAGATGACAGAGCAGTTCTTC
D gene: -; V gene: TRBV7-2; clone size: -; J gene: TRBJ1-2; CDR3 protein: CASSLQIPSNYGYTF; CDR3 DNA: TGTGCCAGCAGCCTTCAGATACCGTCTAACTATGGCTACACCTTC
D gene: TRBD2; V gene: TRBV14; clone size: once; J gene: TRBJ2-1; CDR3 protein: CASEASGTEQFF; CDR3 DNA: TGTGCCAGCGAGGCTAGCGGGACGGAGCAGTTCTTC
D gene: TRBD1; V gene: TRBV2; clone size: -; J gene: TRBJ1-2; CDR3 protein: CAGNRDREGYTF; CDR3 DNA: TGTGCCGGCAACCGGGACAGGGAAGGCTACACCTTC
D gene: TRBD1; V gene: TRBV4-1; clone size: -; J gene: TRBJ1-1; CDR3 protein: CASSQDSRPGTVTTEAFF; CDR3 DNA: TGCGCCAGCAGCCAAGATTCGCGTCCCGGGACAGTGACCACTGAAGCTTTCTTT
D gene: TRBD2; V gene: TRBV25-1; clone size: -; J gene: TRBJ2-3; CDR3 protein: CASSGRGELALGDTQYF; CDR3 DNA: TGTGCCAGCAGTGGCCGAGGGGAACTAGCGTTAGGGGATACGCAGTATTTT
D gene: TRBD1; V gene: TRBV4-1; clone size: -; J gene: TRBJ2-4; CDR3 protein: CASSQERQGAMDIQYF; CDR3 DNA: TGCGCCAGCAGCCAAGAAAGACAGGGGGCAATGGACATTCAGTACTTC
D gene: TRBD2; V gene: TRBV10-2; clone size: -; J gene: TRBJ2-7; CDR3 protein: CASSFSGGPSYEQYF; CDR3 DNA: TGCGCCAGCAGTTTCTCGGGAGGGCCCTCCTACGAGCAGTACTTC
D gene: TRBD1; V gene: TRBV11-2; clone size: few; J gene: TRBJ1-4; CDR3 protein: CASSSRPGQGEEKLFF; CDR3 DNA: TGTGCCAGCAGCTCTCGTCCGGGACAGGGGGAGGAAAAACTGTTTTTT
D gene: -; V gene: TRBV20-1; clone size: -; J gene: TRBJ2-7; CDR3 protein: CSALSYEQYF; CDR3 DNA: TGCAGTGCTCTTTCCTACGAGCAGTACTTC
D gene: TRBD2; V gene: TRBV6-1; clone size: -; J gene: TRBJ2-1; CDR3 protein: CVSGIGASGRGVQFF; CDR3 DNA: TGTGTGTCGGGGATTGGGGCTAGCGGGAGGGGGGTACAGTTCTTC
D gene: TRBD2; V gene: TRBV7-2; clone size: -; J gene: TRBJ2-1; CDR3 protein: CASSRGGSSYNEQFF; CDR3 DNA: TGTGCCAGCAGCCGCGGGGGTAGCTCCTACAATGAGCAGTTCTTC
D gene: TRBD2; V gene: TRBV7-9; clone size: -; J gene: TRBJ2-1; CDR3 protein: CASSLGTSGTNNEQFF; CDR3 DNA: TGTGCCAGCAGCTTGGGGACTAGCGGGACTAACAATGAGCAGTTCTTC
D gene: -; V gene: TRBV7-6; clone size: -; J gene: TRBJ1-6; CDR3 protein: CASSRTGLDSPLHF; CDR3 DNA: TGTGCCAGCAGCCGAACAGGGTTGGATTCACCCCTCCACTTT
D gene: TRBD1; V gene: TRBV5-1; clone size: -; J gene: TRBJ2-1; CDR3 protein: CASRPGTGHNEQFF; CDR3 DNA: TGCGCCAGCCGCCCCGGGACAGGGCACAATGAGCAGTTCTTC
D gene: -; V gene: TRBV5-6; clone size: once; J gene: TRBJ1-2; CDR3 protein: CASSWPDRNYGYTF; CDR3 DNA: TGTGCCAGCAGCTGGCCCGACAGAAACTATGGCTACACCTTC
D gene: -; V gene: TRBV21-1; clone size: -; J gene: TRBJ2-7; CDR3 protein: CASSTLGTSGSLYEQYF; CDR3 DNA: TGTGCCAGCAGCACCCTGGGGACTAGCGGGAGCCTATACGAGCAGTACTTC
D gene: TRBD1; V gene: TRBV5-4; clone size: -; J gene: TRBJ2-5; CDR3 protein: CASSRRDRGFPGKETQYF; CDR3 DNA: TGTGCCAGCAGCCGACGGGACAGGGGGTTTCCCGGAAAAGAGACCCAGTACTTC